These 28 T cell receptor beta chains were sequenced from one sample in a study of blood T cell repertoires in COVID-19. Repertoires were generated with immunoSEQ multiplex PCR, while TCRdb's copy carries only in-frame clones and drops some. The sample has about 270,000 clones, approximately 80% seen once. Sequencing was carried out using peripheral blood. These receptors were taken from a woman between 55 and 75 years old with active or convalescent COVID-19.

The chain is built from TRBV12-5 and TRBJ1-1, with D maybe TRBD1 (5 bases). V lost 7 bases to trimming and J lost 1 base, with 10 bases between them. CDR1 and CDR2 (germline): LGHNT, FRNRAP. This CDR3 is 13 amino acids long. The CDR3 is CASAWGENTEAFF. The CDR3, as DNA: TGTGCTAGTGCCTGGGGGGAGAACACTGAAGCTTTCTTT.

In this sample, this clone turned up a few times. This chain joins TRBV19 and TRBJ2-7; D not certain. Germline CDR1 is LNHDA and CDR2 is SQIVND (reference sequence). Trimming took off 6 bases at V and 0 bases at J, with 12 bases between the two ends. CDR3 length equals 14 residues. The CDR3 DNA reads TGTGCCAGTAGCGCCAAACGGAGCTCCTACGAGCAGTACTTC. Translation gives CASSAKRSSYEQYF. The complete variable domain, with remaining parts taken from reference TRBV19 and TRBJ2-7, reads DGGITQSPKYLFRKEGQNVTLSCEQNLNHDAMYWYRQDPGQGLRLIYYSQIVNDFQKGDIAEGYSVSREKKESFPLTVTSAQKNPTAFYLCASSAKRSSYEQYFGPGTRLTVT.

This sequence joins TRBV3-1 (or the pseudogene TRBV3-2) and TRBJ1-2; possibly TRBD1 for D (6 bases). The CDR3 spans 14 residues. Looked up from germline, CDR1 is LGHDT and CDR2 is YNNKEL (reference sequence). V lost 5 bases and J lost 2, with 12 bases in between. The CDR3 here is CASSSGHSNYGYTF. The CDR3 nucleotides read TGTGCCAGCAGCTCGGGACACTCGAACTATGGCTACACCTTC.

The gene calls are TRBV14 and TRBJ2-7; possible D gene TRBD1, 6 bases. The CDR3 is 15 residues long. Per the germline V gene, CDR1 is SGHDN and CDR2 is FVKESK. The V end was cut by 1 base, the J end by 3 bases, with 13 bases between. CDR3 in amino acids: CASSQGEGVFYEQYF. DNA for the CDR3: TGTGCCAGCAGCCAAGGAGAGGGGGTTTTCTACGAGCAGTACTTC.

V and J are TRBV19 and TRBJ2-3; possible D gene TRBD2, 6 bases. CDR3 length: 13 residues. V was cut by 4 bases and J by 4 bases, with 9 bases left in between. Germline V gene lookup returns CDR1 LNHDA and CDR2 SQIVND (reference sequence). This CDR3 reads CASSTTGADTQYF. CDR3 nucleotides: TGTGCCAGTAGTACTACGGGGGCAGATACGCAGTATTTT. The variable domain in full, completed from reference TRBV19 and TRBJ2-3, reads DGGITQSPKYLFRKEGQNVTLSCEQNLNHDAMYWYRQDPGQGLRLIYYSQIVNDFQKGDIAEGYSVSREKKESFPLTVTSAQKNPTAFYLCASSTTGADTQYFGPGTRLTVL.

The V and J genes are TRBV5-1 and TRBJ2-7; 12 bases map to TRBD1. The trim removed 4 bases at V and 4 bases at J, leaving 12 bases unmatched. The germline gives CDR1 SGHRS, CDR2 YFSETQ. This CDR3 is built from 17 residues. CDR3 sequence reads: CASSQGTGGSRVYEQYF. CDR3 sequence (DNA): TGCGCCAGCAGCCAAGGGACAGGGGGCAGTCGAGTGTACGAGCAGTACTTC.

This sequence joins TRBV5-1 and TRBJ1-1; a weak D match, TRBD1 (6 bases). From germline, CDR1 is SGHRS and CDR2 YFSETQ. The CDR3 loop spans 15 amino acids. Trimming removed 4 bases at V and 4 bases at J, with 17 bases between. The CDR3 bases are TGCGCCAGCAGCCCGGGGGGGGGCCGGAGCACTGAAGCTTTCTTT. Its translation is CASSPGGGRSTEAFF.

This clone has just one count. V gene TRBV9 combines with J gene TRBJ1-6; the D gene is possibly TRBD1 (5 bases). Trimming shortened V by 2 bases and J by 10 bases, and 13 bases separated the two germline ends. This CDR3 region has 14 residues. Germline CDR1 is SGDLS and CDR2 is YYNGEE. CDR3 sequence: CASSVSGVRSPLHF. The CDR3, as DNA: TGTGCCAGCAGCGTGTCGGGGGTAAGATCACCCCTCCACTTT.

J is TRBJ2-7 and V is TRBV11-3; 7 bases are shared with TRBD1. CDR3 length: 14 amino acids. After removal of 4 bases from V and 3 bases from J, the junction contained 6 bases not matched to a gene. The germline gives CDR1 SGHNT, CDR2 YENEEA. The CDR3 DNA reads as TGTGCCAGCAGCTCTAGGACAGGAGACTACGAGCAGTACTTC. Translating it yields CASSSRTGDYEQYF.

The CDR3 region is CASSSTGNTGEKLFF. Here the CDR3 DNA reads TGCGCCAGCAGCTCCACAGGGAATACTGGTGAAAAACTGTTTTTT. This chain links TRBV5-1 with TRBJ1-4, with a tentative D call TRBD1 (6 bases). The CDR3 length is 15 residues. V lost 3 bases and J 7 bases, leaving 16 bases between the germline ends. Germline assignment: CDR1 SGHRS and CDR2 YFSETQ.

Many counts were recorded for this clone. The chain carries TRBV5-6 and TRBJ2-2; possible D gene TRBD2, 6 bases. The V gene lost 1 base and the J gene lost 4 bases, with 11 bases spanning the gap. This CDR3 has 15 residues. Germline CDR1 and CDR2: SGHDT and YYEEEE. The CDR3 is CASSLLGLGTGELFF. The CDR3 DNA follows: TGTGCCAGCAGCTTGTTGGGACTTGGCACCGGGGAGCTGTTTTTT. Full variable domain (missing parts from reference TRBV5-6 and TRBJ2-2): DAGVTQSPTHLIKTRGQQVTLRCSPKSGHDTVSWYQQALGQGPQFIFQYYEEEERQRGNFPDRFSGHQFPNYSSELNVNALLLGDSALYLCASSLLGLGTGELFFGEGSRLTVL.

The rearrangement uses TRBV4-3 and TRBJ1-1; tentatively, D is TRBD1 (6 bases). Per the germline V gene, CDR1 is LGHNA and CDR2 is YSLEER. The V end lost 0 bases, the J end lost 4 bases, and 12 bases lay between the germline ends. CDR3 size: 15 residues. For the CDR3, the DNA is TGCGCCAGCAGCCAAGATGCGGGGGCGGGCACTGAAGCTTTCTTT. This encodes CASSQDAGAGTEAFF.

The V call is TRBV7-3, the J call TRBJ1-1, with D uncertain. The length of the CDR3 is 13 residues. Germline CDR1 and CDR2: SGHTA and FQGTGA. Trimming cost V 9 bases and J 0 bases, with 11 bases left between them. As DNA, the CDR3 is TGTGCCAGAGGAGGGCCCATGAACACTGAAGCTTTCTTT. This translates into CARGGPMNTEAFF.

The CDR3 DNA sequence: TGTGCCAGCAGTTATAGGACAGAGATTAATGAAAAACTGTTTTTT. Amino acid sequence: CASSYRTEINEKLFF. The chain joins TRBV6-2 or TRBV6-3 to TRBJ1-4; maybe TRBD1 (6 bases). CDR3 length: 15 amino acids. V gave up 3 bases and J gave up 4 bases, with 12 bases separating them. Germline CDR1 is MNHEY and CDR2 is SVGEGT.

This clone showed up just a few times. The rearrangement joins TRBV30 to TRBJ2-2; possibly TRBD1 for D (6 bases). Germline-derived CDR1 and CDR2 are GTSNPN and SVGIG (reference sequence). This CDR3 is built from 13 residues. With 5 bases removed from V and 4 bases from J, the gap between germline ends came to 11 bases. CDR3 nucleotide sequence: TGTGCCTGGGGCCAGGGGCCCACCGGGGAGCTGTTTTTT. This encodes CAWGQGPTGELFF.

The CDR3, as DNA: TGTGCCAGCAGGGCCGTCAGTGGAAACACCATATATTTT. Translating gives CASRAVSGNTIYF. V usage is TRBV6-5 and J usage is TRBJ1-3, with D unclear. This CDR3 contains 13 residues. Germline V gene data show CDR1 as MNHEY and CDR2 as SVGAGI. V lost 6 bases to trimming and J lost 3 bases, with 9 bases between them.

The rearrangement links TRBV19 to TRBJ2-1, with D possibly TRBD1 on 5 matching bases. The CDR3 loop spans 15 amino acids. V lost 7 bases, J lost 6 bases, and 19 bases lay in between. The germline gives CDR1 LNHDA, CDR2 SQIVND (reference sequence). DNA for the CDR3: TGTGCCAGTACCCATACCCAGGGTATACCCAATGAGCAGTTCTTC. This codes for CASTHTQGIPNEQFF.

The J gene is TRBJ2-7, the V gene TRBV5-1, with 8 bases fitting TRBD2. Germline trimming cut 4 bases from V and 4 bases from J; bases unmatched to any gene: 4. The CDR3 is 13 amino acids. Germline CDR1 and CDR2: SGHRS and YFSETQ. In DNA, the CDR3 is TGCGCCAGCAGCCCGGGGGGGCCTTACGAGCAGTACTTC. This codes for CASSPGGPYEQYF.

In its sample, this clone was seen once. CDR3 nucleotide sequence: TGTGCCAGCAGCTTAGTGTGGGACAGGTTCTATGGCTACACCTTC. It yields the protein CASSLVWDRFYGYTF. The chain combines TRBV11-2 with TRBJ1-2, with 8 bases lining up with TRBD1. Germline assignment: CDR1 SGHAT and CDR2 FQNNGV. This CDR3 spans 15 amino acids. V lost 1 base to trimming and J lost 4 bases; unmatched junction nucleotides: 5.

The CDR3 sequence is CASSRESLGLAGPAREQYF. CDR3 nucleotides: TGTGCCAGCAGCCGAGAAAGCTTGGGACTAGCGGGCCCTGCGAGAGAGCAGTACTTC. The chain uses TRBV4-2 and TRBJ2-7; 12 bases line up with TRBD2. Germline V gives CDR1 LGHNA, CDR2 YNFKEQ. The junction had 20 bases not matched to a gene; V was cut back by 4 bases and J by 7 bases. The CDR3 is 19 residues long.

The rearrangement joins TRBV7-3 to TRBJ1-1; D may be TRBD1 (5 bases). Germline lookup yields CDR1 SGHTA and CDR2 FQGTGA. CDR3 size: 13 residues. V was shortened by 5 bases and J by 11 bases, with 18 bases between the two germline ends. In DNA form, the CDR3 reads TGTGCCAGCAGCATATCGGAAGGGGTAACGGCTTTCTTT. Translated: CASSISEGVTAFF. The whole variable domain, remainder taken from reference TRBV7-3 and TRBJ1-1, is GAGVSQTPSNKVTEKGKYVELRCDPISGHTALYWYRQSLGQGPEFLIYFQGTGAADDSGLPNDRFFAVRPEGSVSTLKIQRTERGDSAVYLCASSISEGVTAFFGQGTRLTVV.

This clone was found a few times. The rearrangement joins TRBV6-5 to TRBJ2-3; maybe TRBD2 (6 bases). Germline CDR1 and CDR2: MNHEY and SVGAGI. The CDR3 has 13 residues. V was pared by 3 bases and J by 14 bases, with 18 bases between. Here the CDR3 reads CASSYTTRDSWYF. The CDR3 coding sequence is TGTGCCAGCAGTTATACCACCCGGGACTCCTGGTATTTT.

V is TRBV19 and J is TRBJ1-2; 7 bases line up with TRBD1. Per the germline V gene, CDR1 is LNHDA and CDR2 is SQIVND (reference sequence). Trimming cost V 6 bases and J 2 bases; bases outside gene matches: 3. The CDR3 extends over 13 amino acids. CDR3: CASRTGQNYGYTF. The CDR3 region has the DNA TGTGCCAGTAGGACAGGGCAAAACTATGGCTACACCTTC.

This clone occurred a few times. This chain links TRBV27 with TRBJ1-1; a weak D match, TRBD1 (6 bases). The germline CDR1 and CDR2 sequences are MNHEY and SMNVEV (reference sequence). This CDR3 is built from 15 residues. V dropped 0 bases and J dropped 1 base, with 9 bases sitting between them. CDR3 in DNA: TGTGCCAGCAGTTTATCGCGGGGGGCGAACACTGAAGCTTTCTTT. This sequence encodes CASSLSRGANTEAFF.

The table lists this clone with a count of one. The CDR3: CASSGPTSTDTQYF. DNA of the CDR3: TGCGCCAGCAGCGGGCCTACGAGCACAGATACGCAGTATTTT. The genes are TRBV5-1 and TRBJ2-3; D unresolved. With 4 bases removed from V and 0 bases from J, the gap between germline ends came to 9 bases. CDR1 is SGHRS and CDR2 is YFSETQ in the germline V gene. The CDR3 extends over 14 amino acids.

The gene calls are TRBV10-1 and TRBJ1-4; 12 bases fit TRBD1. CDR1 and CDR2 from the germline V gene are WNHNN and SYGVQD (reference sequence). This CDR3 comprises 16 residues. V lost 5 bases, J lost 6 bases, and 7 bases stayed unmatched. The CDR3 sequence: CASSPGTGGLDEKLFF. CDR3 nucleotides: TGCGCCAGCAGTCCCGGGACAGGGGGCCTCGATGAAAAACTGTTTTTT.

The CDR3 DNA reads TGTGCCAGCAGTTTAAAGGGGTTGAGTCCTGAAGCTTTCTTT. As protein: CASSLKGLSPEAFF. V is TRBV27 and J is TRBJ1-1, with a possible D match to TRBD1 (5 bases). V lost 2 bases and J 6 bases, leaving 13 bases between the germline ends. This CDR3 comprises 14 residues. Germline V CDR1 and CDR2: MNHEY, SMNVEV (reference sequence).

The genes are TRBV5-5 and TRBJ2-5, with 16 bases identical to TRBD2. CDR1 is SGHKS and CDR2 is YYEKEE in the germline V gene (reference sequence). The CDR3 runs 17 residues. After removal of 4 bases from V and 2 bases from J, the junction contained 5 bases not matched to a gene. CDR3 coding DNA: TGTGCCAGCAGCCCGGGACTAGCGGGGGGGGTACAAGAGACCCAGTACTTC. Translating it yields CASSPGLAGGVQETQYF.